The rows below give T cell receptor gamma chains drawn from one sample of a study of γδ T cells in repeated Plasmodium falciparum infection. With CATT, TCRdb re-called clones from the multiplex PCR reads. The sample has 25,000 to 35,000 gamma-chain clones; 1.4% are singletons. Sequencing input: gamma-delta T cells from blood. The receptors shown here come from a pool of human donors (malaria-infected and uninfected, not separated). Each CDR3 is given with its conserved first and last residue. The order of the fields is clone size, J gene, V gene, CDR3 DNA, CDR3 protein. Rows may omit the clone size; those that give it use once, few, many or a size class.

clone_size: many
j_call: TRGJP2
v_call: TRGV3
cdr3_nt: TGTGCCACCTGGGACAGGCGTGGGGGTAGTGATTGGATCAAGACGTTT
cdr3_aa: CATWDRRGGSDWIKTF

clone_size: many
j_call: TRGJP2
v_call: TRGV3
cdr3_nt: TGTGCCACCTGGGACAGGCGGGGCTGGATCAAGACGTTT
cdr3_aa: CATWDRRGWIKTF

clone_size: many
j_call: TRGJ1/TRGJ2
v_call: TRGV2
cdr3_nt: TGTGCCACCTGGGACGGGCAATATAAGAAACTCTTT
cdr3_aa: CATWDGQYKKLF

clone_size: many
j_call: TRGJ1/TRGJ2
v_call: TRGV2
cdr3_nt: TGTGCCACCTGGGACGCGCCCCCCCTTTATTATAAGAAACTCTTT
cdr3_aa: CATWDAPPLYYKKLF

clone_size: NA
j_call: TRGJP2
v_call: TRGV8
cdr3_nt: TGTGCCACCTGGGGTAGGCCCAGGGACAGTAGTGATTGGATCAAGACGTTT
cdr3_aa: CATWGRPRDSSDWIKTF

clone_size: many
j_call: TRGJ1/TRGJ2
v_call: TRGV5
cdr3_nt: TGTGCCACCTGGGCCCAGGGGATTCCGAATTATTATAAGAAACTCTTT
cdr3_aa: CATWAQGIPNYYKKLF

clone_size: many
j_call: TRGJ1/TRGJ2
v_call: TRGV4
cdr3_nt: TGTGCCACCTGGGATGCGGAGGAATATTATAAGAAACTCTTT
cdr3_aa: CATWDAEEYYKKLF

clone_size: many
j_call: TRGJP2
v_call: TRGV2
cdr3_nt: TGTGCCACTAGATACCCTCCCAGTAGTGATTGGATCAAGACGTTT
cdr3_aa: CATRYPPSSDWIKTF

clone_size: many
j_call: TRGJP2
v_call: TRGV8
cdr3_nt: TGTGCCACCTGGGATACCAAATACGCTCATGGGATCAAGACGTTT
cdr3_aa: CATWDTKYAHGIKTF

clone_size: large
j_call: TRGJP
v_call: TRGV9
cdr3_nt: TGTGCCTTGTGGGAGGTGCAGTTGGGCAAAAAAATCAAGGTATTT
cdr3_aa: CALWEVQLGKKIKVF

clone_size: medium-sized
j_call: TRGJ1/TRGJ2
v_call: TRGV9
cdr3_nt: TGTGCCTTGTGGGAGCCCATTTATTATAAGAAACTCTTT
cdr3_aa: CALWEPIYYKKLF

clone_size: many
j_call: TRGJ1/TRGJ2
v_call: TRGV3
cdr3_nt: TGTGCCACCTGGGACAGGCCTGTCGATTATAAGAAACTCTTT
cdr3_aa: CATWDRPVDYKKLF

clone_size: medium-sized
j_call: TRGJ1/TRGJ2
v_call: TRGV3
cdr3_nt: TGTGCCACCTGGGATCGGCATTATTATAAGAAACTCTTT
cdr3_aa: CATWDRHYYKKLF

clone_size: many
j_call: TRGJ1/TRGJ2
v_call: TRGV3
cdr3_nt: TGTGCCACCTGGGACAGGCCATCTAAGAAACTCTTT
cdr3_aa: CATWDRPSKKLF

clone_size: medium-sized
j_call: TRGJP
v_call: TRGV9
cdr3_nt: TGTGCCTTGTGGGAGAAGGAAGAGTTGGGCAAAAAAATCAAGGTATTT
cdr3_aa: CALWEKEELGKKIKVF

clone_size: medium-sized
j_call: TRGJ1/TRGJ2
v_call: TRGV4
cdr3_nt: TGTGCCACCTGGGATGGTTATAAGAAACTCTTT
cdr3_aa: CATWDGYKKLF

clone_size: many
j_call: TRGJ1/TRGJ2
v_call: TRGV8
cdr3_nt: TGTGCCACCCACCGTTATTATAAGAAACTCTTT
cdr3_aa: CATHRYYKKLF

clone_size: many
j_call: TRGJP
v_call: TRGV9
cdr3_nt: TGTGCCTTGTGGGAGGTGCTGGGAGAGTTGGGCAAAAAAATCAAGGTATTT
cdr3_aa: CALWEVLGELGKKIKVF

clone_size: medium-sized
j_call: TRGJP
v_call: TRGV9
cdr3_nt: TGTGCCTTGTGGGAGGGCGCAGGGGAGTTGGGCAAAAAAATCAAGGTATTT
cdr3_aa: CALWEGAGELGKKIKVF

clone_size: many
j_call: TRGJ1/TRGJ2
v_call: TRGV4
cdr3_nt: TGTGCCACCTGGTCCTATCATAATTATTATAAGAAACTCTTT
cdr3_aa: CATWSYHNYYKKLF

clone_size: few
j_call: TRGJ1/TRGJ2
v_call: TRGV4
cdr3_nt: TGTGCCCCCTGGGATTGGAAGGGGTATAAGAAACTCTTT
cdr3_aa: CAPWDWKGYKKLF

clone_size: many
j_call: TRGJP2
v_call: TRGV2
cdr3_nt: TGTGCCACCTTTCGATTAAGTGATTGGATCAAGACGTTT
cdr3_aa: CATFRLSDWIKTF

clone_size: medium-sized
j_call: TRGJ1/TRGJ2
v_call: TRGV9
cdr3_nt: TGTGCCTTGTGGGAGGAGATCTATTATAAGAAACTCTTT
cdr3_aa: CALWEEIYYKKLF

clone_size: medium-sized
j_call: TRGJ1/TRGJ2
v_call: TRGV9
cdr3_nt: TGTGCCTTGTGGGAGGTGCAACCCAATATTTATTATAAGAAACTCTTT
cdr3_aa: CALWEVQPNIYYKKLF

clone_size: many
j_call: TRGJP2
v_call: TRGV2
cdr3_nt: TGTGCCACCTGGGACGGGCAGAGATGGATCAAGACGTTT
cdr3_aa: CATWDGQRWIKTF

clone_size: many
j_call: TRGJP2
v_call: TRGV3
cdr3_nt: TGTGCTACCTGGGACAGGCCGGGAAAACATAGTAGTGATTGGATCAAGACATTT
cdr3_aa: CATWDRPGKHSSDWIKTF